The next 14 T cell receptor beta chains were all read from a single sample in a study of early T cells in non-severe SARS-CoV-2 infection. TCRdb analysed the 5' RACE reads with MiXCR anew, one entry per CDR3 protein. The sample yields about 67,000 distinct CDR3 sequences, 11% seen once. The sample was whole blood. These receptors originate from an adult who was a healthcare worker with PCR-confirmed SARS-CoV-2 infection or an uninfected control (not recorded which).

This clonotype was recorded many times. The chain couples TRBV12-3 or TRBV12-4 to TRBJ2-5; 9 bases are shared with TRBD1. The CDR3 length is 15 residues. J was trimmed by 5 bases and V by 5 bases; bases with no gene match: 9. This chain's CDR3 is CASSPGQGGSETQYF. CDR3 bases: TGTGCCAGCAGTCCGGGACAGGGAGGTTCGGAGACCCAGTACTTC.

This clonotype was observed at least ten times. V and J are TRBV7-6 and TRBJ2-1, with 9 bases lining up with TRBD2. The CDR3 spans 16 residues. From germline, CDR1 is SGHVS and CDR2 FNYEAQ. Trimming took 5 bases from V and 3 from J; bases not matched to a gene: 8. In DNA, the CDR3 is TGTGCCAGCAGCCTAGTTGGGACTAGCAACTACAATGAGCAGTTCTTC. Encoded protein: CASSLVGTSNYNEQFF.

This clonotype was seen repeatedly, ten times or more. The chain employs TRBV15 and TRBJ2-1; the D is unclear. V lost 0 bases to trimming and J lost 5 bases, with 5 bases between them. The germline gives CDR1 LNHNV, CDR2 YYDKDF (reference sequence). This CDR3 is built from 13 residues. The chain's CDR3 is CATSRDLNNEQFF. The DNA of the CDR3 is TGTGCCACCAGCAGAGATCTCAACAATGAGCAGTTCTTC.

This clonotype appeared many times. V and J are TRBV28 and TRBJ1-2; D remains unclear. Germline loops: CDR1 MDHEN, CDR2 SYDVKM. The CDR3 runs 12 residues. The ends were cut back, 2 bases at V and 5 bases at J, with 6 bases in the middle. CDR3 DNA sequence: TGTGCCAGCAGTTTACAAGCGTATGGCTACACCTTC. It encodes CASSLQAYGYTF.

Ten or more counts support this clonotype. The genes are TRBV12-3 or TRBV12-4 and TRBJ1-5; D unresolved. The CDR3 is 11 amino acids. V gave up 3 bases and J gave up 11 bases, with 8 bases separating them. In nucleotides, the CDR3 is TGTGCCAGCAGTTTTGGCAGTACCCAGCATTTT. Translation gives CASSFGSTQHF.

This clonotype was detected only a few times. The chain has TRBV13 and TRBJ2-5; 9 positions agree with TRBD2. Germline-derived CDR1 and CDR2 are PRHDT and FYEKMQ (reference sequence). V gave up 5 bases and J gave up 2 bases; unmatched junction bases: 6. The CDR3 consists of 15 residues. This CDR3 is CASSPRLAGQETQYF. DNA of the CDR3: TGTGCCAGCAGCCCTCGTCTAGCGGGGCAAGAGACCCAGTACTTC.

In this sample, this clonotype turned up many times. This rearrangement joins TRBV5-1 to TRBJ2-5; D call uncertain. V shed 4 bases and J shed 2 bases, with 6 bases lying between them. This CDR3 region has 12 residues. CDR1 SGHRS and CDR2 YFSETQ come from the germline V gene. CDR3 sequence: CASSPNQETQYF. The CDR3 DNA is TGCGCCAGCAGCCCAAATCAAGAGACCCAGTACTTC.

V and J are TRBV5-1 and TRBJ2-1; 10 positions match TRBD2. In germline, CDR1 is SGHRS, CDR2 YFSETQ. V lost 3 bases and J lost 1; bases outside the gene matches: 13. This CDR3 is built from 19 residues. Here the CDR3 DNA reads TGCGCCAGCAGCTCGCGAAGAACGACTAGCGGGTCTTCCTACAATGAGCAGTTCTTC. Translating gives CASSSRRTTSGSSYNEQFF.

This clonotype was detected only a few times. The rearrangement uses TRBV30 and TRBJ2-5; D ambiguous. Deletions cut 0 bases from V and 5 bases from J, with 4 bases between. Germline CDR1 GTSNPN, CDR2 SVGIG (reference sequence). CDR3 size: 11 residues. CDR3 nucleotides: TGTGCCTGGAGTGTACCTGAGACCCAGTACTTC. It yields the protein CAWSVPETQYF.

The table lists this clonotype with a few counts. This chain uses TRBV29-1 with TRBJ2-3, with TRBD2 matching over 11 bases. The V gene end was trimmed by 7 bases and the J gene end by 0 bases; junction bases not matched to a gene: 3. CDR1 and CDR2 (germline): SQVTM, ANQGSEA. This CDR3 spans 14 amino acids. The CDR3 reads CSDGTSGSTDTQYF. As DNA, the CDR3 is TGCAGCGACGGGACTAGCGGCAGCACAGATACGCAGTATTTT.

This clonotype was observed a handful of times. The chain joins TRBV19 to TRBJ2-3; the D is unclear. The CDR3 is 14 residues long. V lost 3 bases and J lost 0, with 7 bases in between. Germline V gives CDR1 LNHDA, CDR2 SQIVND (reference sequence). The chain's CDR3 is CASSIYGSTDTQYF. The DNA for the CDR3 is TGTGCCAGTAGTATTTACGGAAGCACAGATACGCAGTATTTT.

At least ten counts were recorded for this clonotype. The rearrangement joins TRBV5-4 to TRBJ2-1, with unresolved D. Looked up from germline, CDR1 is SGHNT and CDR2 is YYREEE (reference sequence). CDR3 size: 14 residues. Trimming removed 0 bases at V and 5 bases at J, with 9 bases between. CDR3: CASSLAGQNNEQFF. CDR3 nucleotide sequence: TGTGCCAGCAGCTTGGCCGGTCAGAACAATGAGCAGTTCTTC.

This clonotype was seen many times. The junction shows a germline mismatch at one end, possibly a read error. The chain recombines TRBV20-1 with TRBJ2-7, with unresolved D. This CDR3 is 14 amino acids long. In germline, CDR1 is DFQATT, CDR2 SNEGSKA (reference sequence). DNA of the CDR3: TGCAGTGCTAGAGACGGCAGTCACTCCTTCGAGCAGTACTTC. Amino acids: CSARDGSHSFEQYF.

This clonotype was found a few times. The chain carries TRBV7-9 and TRBJ1-2; 7 bases agree with TRBD1. The junction had 6 bases not matched to a gene; V was cut back by 5 bases and J by 6 bases. Germline lookup yields CDR1 SEHNR and CDR2 FQNEAQ (reference sequence). This CDR3 is built from 13 residues. For the CDR3, the DNA is TGTGCCAGCAGCCCCCCAGGGGGTGATGGCTACACCTTC. Protein sequence: CASSPPGGDGYTF.